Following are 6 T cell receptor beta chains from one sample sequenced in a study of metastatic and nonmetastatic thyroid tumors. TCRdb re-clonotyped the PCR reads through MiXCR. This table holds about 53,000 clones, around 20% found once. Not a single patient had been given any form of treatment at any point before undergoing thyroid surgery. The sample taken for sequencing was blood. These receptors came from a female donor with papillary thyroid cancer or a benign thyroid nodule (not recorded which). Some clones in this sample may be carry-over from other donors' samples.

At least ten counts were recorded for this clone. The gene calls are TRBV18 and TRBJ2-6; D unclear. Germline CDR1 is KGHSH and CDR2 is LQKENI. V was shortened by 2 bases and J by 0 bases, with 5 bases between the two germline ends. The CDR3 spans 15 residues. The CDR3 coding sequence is TGTGCCAGCTCACCAGAGCACTCTGGGGCCAACGTCCTGACTTTC. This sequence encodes CASSPEHSGANVLTF.

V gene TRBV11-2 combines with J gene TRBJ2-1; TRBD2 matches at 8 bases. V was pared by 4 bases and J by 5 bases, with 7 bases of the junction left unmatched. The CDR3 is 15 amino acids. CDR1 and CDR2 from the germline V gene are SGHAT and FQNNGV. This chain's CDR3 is CASSSGRGVNNEQFF. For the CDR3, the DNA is TGTGCCAGCAGCTCTGGGCGGGGGGTTAACAATGAGCAGTTCTTC.

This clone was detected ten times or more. DNA of the CDR3: TGTGCCAGCAGGCAGACCGGGACTAGCTTCGACGAGCAGTACTTC. Amino acids: CASRQTGTSFDEQYF. The chain employs TRBV5-5 and TRBJ2-7, with 9 nucleotides matching TRBD2. Germline trimming cut 5 bases from V and 5 bases from J; bases unmatched to any gene: 11. Germline V CDR1 and CDR2: SGHKS, YYEKEE (reference sequence). CDR3 size: 15 residues.

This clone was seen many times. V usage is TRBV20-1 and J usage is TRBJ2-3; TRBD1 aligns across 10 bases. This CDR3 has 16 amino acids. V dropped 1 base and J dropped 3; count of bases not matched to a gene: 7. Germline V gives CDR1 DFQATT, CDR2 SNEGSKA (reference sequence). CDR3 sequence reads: CSARGIRDRGTDTQYF. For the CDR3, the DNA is TGCAGTGCTAGAGGTATCCGGGACAGGGGAACAGATACGCAGTATTTT.

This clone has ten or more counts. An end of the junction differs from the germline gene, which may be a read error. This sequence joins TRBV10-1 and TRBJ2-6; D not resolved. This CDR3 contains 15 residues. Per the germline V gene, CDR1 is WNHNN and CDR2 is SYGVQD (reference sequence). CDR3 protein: CASRESNSGANVLTF. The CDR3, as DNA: TGCGCCAGCAGGGAGTCTAACTCTGGGGCCAACGTCCTGACTTTC.

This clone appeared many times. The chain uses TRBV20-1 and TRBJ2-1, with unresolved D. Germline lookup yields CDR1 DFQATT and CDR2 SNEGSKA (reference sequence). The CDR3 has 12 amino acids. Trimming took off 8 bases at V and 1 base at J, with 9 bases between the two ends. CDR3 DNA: TGCAGTCCTTTGCGTTCCTACAATGAGCAGTTCTTC. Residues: CSPLRSYNEQFF.